The clone carrying this T cell receptor beta chain was seen a few times. Its antigen is as yet unknown. The data are from a study of neoadjuvant nivolumab and ipilimumab in lung cancer. Study-wide context: The combination arm added day-1 ipilimumab 1 mg/kg to nivolumab 3 mg/kg on days 1, 15, 29. Study-wide results and caveats: Only two of four nivolumab-treated tumors gained richness and clonality by surgery. Resected tumors had greater TCR richness and clonality than uninvolved lung.

Profiled with immunoSEQ multiplex PCR; TCRdb holds only in-frame clones, not every one. This sample carries thousands of clones, approximately 88% of them seen once, and the ten largest clones take roughly 0.88%. In germline, CDR1 is MNHEY, CDR2 SMNVEV (reference sequence). The CDR3 sequence is 16 residues long. Trimming took 3 bases from V and 0 from J, leaving 12 bases between them. The rearrangement uses TRBV27 and TRBJ2-1; D unclear. The sample consisted of tumor tissue, taken after neoadjuvant nivolumab, alone or with ipilimumab, at or shortly before surgery. This clonotype was sampled from an adult with non-small cell lung cancer. CDR3 sequence: CASSFWRTSSYNEQFF. The CDR3, as DNA: TGTGCCAGCAGTTTTTGGCGGACGAGCTCCTACAATGAGCAGTTCTTC.